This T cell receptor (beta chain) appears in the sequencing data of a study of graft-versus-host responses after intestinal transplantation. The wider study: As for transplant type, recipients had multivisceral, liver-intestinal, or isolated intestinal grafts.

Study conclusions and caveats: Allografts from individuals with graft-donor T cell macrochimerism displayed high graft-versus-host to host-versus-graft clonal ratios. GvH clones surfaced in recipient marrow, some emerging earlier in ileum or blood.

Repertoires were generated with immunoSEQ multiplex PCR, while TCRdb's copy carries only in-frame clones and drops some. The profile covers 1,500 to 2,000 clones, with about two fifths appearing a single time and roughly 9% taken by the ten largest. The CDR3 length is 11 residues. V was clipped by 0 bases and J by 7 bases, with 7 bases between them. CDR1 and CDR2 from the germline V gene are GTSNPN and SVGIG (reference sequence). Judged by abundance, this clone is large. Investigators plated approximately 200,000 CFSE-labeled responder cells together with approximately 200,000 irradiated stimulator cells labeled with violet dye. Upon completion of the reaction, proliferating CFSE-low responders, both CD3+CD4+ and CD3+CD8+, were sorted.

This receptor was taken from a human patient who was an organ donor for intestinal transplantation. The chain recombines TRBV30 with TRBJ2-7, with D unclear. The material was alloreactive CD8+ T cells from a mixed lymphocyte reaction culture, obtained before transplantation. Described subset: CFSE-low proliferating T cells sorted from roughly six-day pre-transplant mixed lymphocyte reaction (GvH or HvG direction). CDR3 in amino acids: CAWSVSLEQYF. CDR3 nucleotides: TGTGCCTGGAGTGTTAGTTTGGAGCAGTACTTC.